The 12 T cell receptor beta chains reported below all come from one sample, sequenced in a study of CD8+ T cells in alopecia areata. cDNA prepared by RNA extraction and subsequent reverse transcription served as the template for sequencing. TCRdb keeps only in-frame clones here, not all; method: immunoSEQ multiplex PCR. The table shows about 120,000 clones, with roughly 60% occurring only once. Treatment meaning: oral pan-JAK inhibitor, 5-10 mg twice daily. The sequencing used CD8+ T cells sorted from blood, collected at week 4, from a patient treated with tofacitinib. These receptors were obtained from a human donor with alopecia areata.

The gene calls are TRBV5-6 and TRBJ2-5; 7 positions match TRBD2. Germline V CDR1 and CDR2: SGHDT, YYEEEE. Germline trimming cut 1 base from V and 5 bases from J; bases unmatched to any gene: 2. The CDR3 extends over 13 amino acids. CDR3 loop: CASSLIGGETQYF. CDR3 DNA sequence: TGTGCCAGCAGCTTGATCGGGGGGGAGACCCAGTACTTC.

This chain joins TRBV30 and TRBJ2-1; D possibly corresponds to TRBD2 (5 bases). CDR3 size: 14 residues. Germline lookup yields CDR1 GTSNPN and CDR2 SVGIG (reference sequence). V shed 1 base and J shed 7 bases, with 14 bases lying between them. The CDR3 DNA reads TGTGCCTGGAGTGGGACTCTTGTAAATAATGAGCAGTTCTTC. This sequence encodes CAWSGTLVNNEQFF.

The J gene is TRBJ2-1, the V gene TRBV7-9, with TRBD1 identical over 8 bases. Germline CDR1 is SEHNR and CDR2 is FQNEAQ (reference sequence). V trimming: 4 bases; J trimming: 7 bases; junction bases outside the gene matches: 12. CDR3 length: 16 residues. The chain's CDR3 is CASSSSTGDEVNEQFF. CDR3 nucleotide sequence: TGTGCCAGCAGCTCATCGACAGGGGATGAAGTAAATGAGCAGTTCTTC.

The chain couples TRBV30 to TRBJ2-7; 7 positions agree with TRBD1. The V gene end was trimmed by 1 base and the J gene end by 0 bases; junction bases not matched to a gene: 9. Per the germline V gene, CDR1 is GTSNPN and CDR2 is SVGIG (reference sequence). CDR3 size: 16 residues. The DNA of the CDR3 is TGTGCCTGGAGTGAGGAGAGGGGGCCAAGCTCCTACGAGCAGTACTTC. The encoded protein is CAWSEERGPSSYEQYF. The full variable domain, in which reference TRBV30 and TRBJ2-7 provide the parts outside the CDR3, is SQTIHQWPATLVQPVGSPLSLECTVEGTSNPNLYWYRQAAGRGLQLLFYSVGIGQISSEVPQNLSASRPQDRQFILSSKKLLLSDSGFYLCAWSEERGPSSYEQYFGPGTRLTVT.

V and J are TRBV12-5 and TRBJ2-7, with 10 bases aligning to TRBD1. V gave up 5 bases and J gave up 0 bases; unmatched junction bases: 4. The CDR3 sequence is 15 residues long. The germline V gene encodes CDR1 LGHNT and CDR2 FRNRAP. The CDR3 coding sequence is TGTGCTAGTGGTCCGGGACAGGGGAGCTCCTACGAGCAGTACTTC. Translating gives CASGPGQGSSYEQYF.

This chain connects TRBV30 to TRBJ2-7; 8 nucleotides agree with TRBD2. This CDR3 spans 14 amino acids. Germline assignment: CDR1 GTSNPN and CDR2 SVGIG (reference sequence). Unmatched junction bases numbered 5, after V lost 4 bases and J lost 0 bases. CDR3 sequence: CAWNIAGSSYEQYF. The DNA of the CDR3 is TGTGCCTGGAATATAGCGGGGAGCTCCTACGAGCAGTACTTC. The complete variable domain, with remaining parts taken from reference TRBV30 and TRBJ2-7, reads SQTIHQWPATLVQPVGSPLSLECTVEGTSNPNLYWYRQAAGRGLQLLFYSVGIGQISSEVPQNLSASRPQDRQFILSSKKLLLSDSGFYLCAWNIAGSSYEQYFGPGTRLTVT.

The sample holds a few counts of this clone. Here the CDR3 reads CSVSITEAFF. In nucleotides, the CDR3 is TGCAGCGTTTCAATAACTGAAGCTTTCTTT. The V call is TRBV29-1, the J call TRBJ1-1; no clear D gene. Germline V gene sequence: CDR1 SQVTM, CDR2 ANQGSEA. This CDR3 has 10 amino acids. V was clipped by 5 bases and J by 5 bases, with 6 bases between them. The complete variable domain, with remaining parts taken from reference TRBV29-1 and TRBJ1-1, reads SAVISQKPSRDICQRGTSLTIQCQVDSQVTMMFWYRQQPGQSLTLIATANQGSEATYESGFVIDKFPISRPNLTFSTLTVSNMSPEDSSIYLCSVSITEAFFGQGTRLTVV.

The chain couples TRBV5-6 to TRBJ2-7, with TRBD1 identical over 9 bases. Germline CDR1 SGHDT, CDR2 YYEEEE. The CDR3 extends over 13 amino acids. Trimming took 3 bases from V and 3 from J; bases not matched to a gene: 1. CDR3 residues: CASSWTGDYEQYF. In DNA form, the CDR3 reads TGTGCCAGCAGCTGGACAGGGGACTACGAGCAGTACTTC.

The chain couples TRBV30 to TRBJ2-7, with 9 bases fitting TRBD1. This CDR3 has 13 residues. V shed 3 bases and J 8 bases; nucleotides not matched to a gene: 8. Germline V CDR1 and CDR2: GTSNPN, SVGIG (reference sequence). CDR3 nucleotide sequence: TGTGCCTGGAGCTCCACAGGGGGCGGCAAGCAGTACTTC. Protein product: CAWSSTGGGKQYF.

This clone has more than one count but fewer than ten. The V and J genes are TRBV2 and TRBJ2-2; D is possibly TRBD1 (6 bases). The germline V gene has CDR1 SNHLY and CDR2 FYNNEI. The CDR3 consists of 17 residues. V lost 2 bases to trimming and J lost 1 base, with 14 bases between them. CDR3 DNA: TGTGCCAGCAGTGAAATCCTTAAACAGGGGAACACCGGGGAGCTGTTTTTT. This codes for CASSEILKQGNTGELFF.

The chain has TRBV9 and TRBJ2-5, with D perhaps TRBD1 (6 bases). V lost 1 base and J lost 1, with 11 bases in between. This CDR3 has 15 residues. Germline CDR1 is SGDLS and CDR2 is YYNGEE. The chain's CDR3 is CASSVSGVFQETQYF. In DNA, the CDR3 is TGTGCCAGCAGCGTATCAGGGGTTTTCCAAGAGACCCAGTACTTC.

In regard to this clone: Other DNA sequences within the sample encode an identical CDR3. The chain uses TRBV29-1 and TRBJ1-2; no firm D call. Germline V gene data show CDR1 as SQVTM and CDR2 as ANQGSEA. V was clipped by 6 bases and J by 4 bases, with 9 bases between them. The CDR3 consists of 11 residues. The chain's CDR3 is CSVETLYGYTF. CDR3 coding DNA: TGCAGCGTGGAGACACTCTATGGCTACACCTTC. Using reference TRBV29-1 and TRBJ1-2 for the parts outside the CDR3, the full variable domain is SAVISQKPSRDICQRGTSLTIQCQVDSQVTMMFWYRQQPGQSLTLIATANQGSEATYESGFVIDKFPISRPNLTFSTLTVSNMSPEDSSIYLCSVETLYGYTFGSGTRLTVV.